These 27 T cell receptor beta chains share one sample of origin, sequenced in a study of T cells in Graves' hyperthyroidism and ophthalmopathy. RNA transcripts were the template for amplifying TCR beta CDR3 regions. HTBI primers were employed in a first-round RT-PCR of the TCR CDR3. In TCRdb, the multiplex PCR reads were re-called with MiXCR into one record per CDR3 protein. The table includes hundreds of thousands of distinct CDR3 sequences, roughly 15% detected once. The specimen sequenced was blood. These receptor sequences come from a woman aged 60 to 75 with Graves' ophthalmopathy.

The table lists this clonotype with a few counts. The CDR3 here is CASSVGLAPNTGELFF. CDR3 DNA: TGTGCCAGCAGCGTAGGTTTAGCGCCGAACACCGGGGAGCTGTTTTTT. V gene TRBV9 combines with J gene TRBJ2-2; weak D call: TRBD2 (5 bases). V dropped 0 bases and J dropped 0 bases, with 9 bases sitting between them. CDR1 is SGDLS, CDR2 YYNGEE, per germline. This CDR3 has 16 residues.

This clonotype came up many times. The CDR3 spells CATQETSGPYTDTQYF. CDR3 coding DNA: TGTGCCACCCAGGAAACTAGCGGGCCTTACACAGATACGCAGTATTTT. The chain recombines TRBV10-3 with TRBJ2-3, with 9 bases lining up with TRBD2. The germline gives CDR1 ENHRY, CDR2 SYGVKD. This CDR3 has 16 residues. Trimming took 10 bases from V and 2 from J; bases not matched to a gene: 13.

Ten or more counts support this clonotype. The rearrangement uses TRBV3-1 and TRBJ2-7, with D uncertain. Germline lookup yields CDR1 LGHDT and CDR2 YNNKEL (reference sequence). Trimming removed 3 bases at V and 3 bases at J, with 6 bases between. The CDR3 consists of 12 residues. CDR3 loop: CASSHLDYEQYF. In nucleotides, the CDR3 is TGTGCCAGCAGCCACCTTGACTACGAGCAGTACTTC.

This clonotype has more than one count but fewer than ten. The chain recombines TRBV7-9 with TRBJ2-3; 12 nucleotides line up with TRBD2. This CDR3 contains 15 residues. Trimming took 5 bases from V and 4 from J; bases not matched to a gene: 4. Per germline, CDR1 SEHNR and CDR2 FQNEAQ (reference sequence). The CDR3 is CASSASGRAADTQYF. For the CDR3, the DNA is TGTGCCAGCAGCGCTAGCGGGAGGGCCGCAGATACGCAGTATTTT. Variable domain in full (rest from reference TRBV7-9 and TRBJ2-3): DTGVSQNPRHKITKRGQNVTFRCDPISEHNRLYWYRQTLGQGPEFLTYFQNEAQLEKSRLLSDRFSAERPKGSFSTLEIQRTEQGDSAMYLCASSASGRAADTQYFGPGTRLTVL.

V and J are TRBV18 and TRBJ2-7; D uncertain. Trimming removed 6 bases from V and 2 bases from J, with 11 bases in between. The CDR3 length is 13 residues. The germline V gene has CDR1 KGHSH and CDR2 LQKENI. The CDR3 loop reads CASSDGSTYEQYF. CDR3 DNA: TGTGCCAGCTCGGACGGATCGACCTACGAGCAGTACTTC. Full variable domain (missing parts from reference TRBV18 and TRBJ2-7): NAGVMQNPRHLVRRRGQEARLRCSPMKGHSHVYWYRQLPEEGLKFMVYLQKENIIDESGMPKERFSAEFPKEGPSILRIQQVVRGDSAAYFCASSDGSTYEQYFGPGTRLTVT.

This chain links TRBV7-9 with TRBJ2-1; the match to TRBD2 covers 14 bases. V lost 5 bases, J lost 4 bases, and 7 bases stayed unmatched. The CDR3 runs 17 residues. CDR1 and CDR2 (germline): SEHNR, FQNEAQ (reference sequence). CDR3 residues: CASSLLRTSGRYNEQFF. The DNA of the CDR3 is TGTGCCAGCAGCCTTCTTAGGACTAGCGGGAGGTACAATGAGCAGTTCTTC.

The table lists this clonotype with a few counts. The chain links TRBV10-3 to TRBJ2-7; 9 bases line up with TRBD1. Germline CDR1 and CDR2: ENHRY and SYGVKD. Unmatched junction bases numbered 11, after V lost 3 bases and J lost 5 bases. CDR3 length: 16 amino acids. CDR3 coding DNA: TGTGCCATCAGTGACCCCTCTGGGACAGGGTTCCACGAGCAGTACTTC. Translated: CAISDPSGTGFHEQYF.

This clonotype appeared many times. The chain joins TRBV7-8 to TRBJ2-5, with 9 bases matching TRBD2. V gave up 5 bases and J gave up 5 bases; unmatched junction bases: 15. The CDR3 contains 17 residues. Germline CDR1 and CDR2: SGHVS and FQNEAQ. CDR3 residues: CASSPRYAGGPGETQYF. CDR3 nucleotides: TGTGCCAGCAGCCCCAGATATGCGGGAGGGCCAGGGGAGACCCAGTACTTC.

The chain carries TRBV28 and TRBJ2-2; the match to TRBD2 covers 13 bases. CDR1 and CDR2 from the germline V gene are MDHEN and SYDVKM. The CDR3 has 15 residues. Trimming removed 5 bases from V and 8 bases from J; junction bases left unmatched: 5. The DNA of the CDR3 is TGTGCCAGCAGTGGACTAGCGGGAGACGCTGGGGAGCTGTTTTTT. Its translation: CASSGLAGDAGELFF.

This clonotype was observed at least ten times. The rearrangement links TRBV5-1 to TRBJ1-5, with a possible D match to TRBD1 (5 bases). This CDR3 is built from 13 residues. Germline V lookup: CDR1 SGHRS, CDR2 YFSETQ. With 0 bases removed from V and 5 bases from J, the gap between germline ends came to 6 bases. The CDR3 DNA is TGCGCCAGCAGCTTGGTAGGGGATCAGCCCCAGCATTTT. It codes for CASSLVGDQPQHF.

The chain links TRBV2 to TRBJ2-3; tentatively, D is TRBD2 (6 bases). CDR1 and CDR2 from the germline V gene are SNHLY and FYNNEI. V lost 8 bases and J lost 2, with 11 bases in between. The CDR3 extends over 13 amino acids. CDR3 in DNA: TGTGCCAGCCAGACGGGAGACACAGATACGCAGTATTTT. Its translation is CASQTGDTDTQYF.

This clonotype was detected many times. The chain links TRBV7-2 to TRBJ2-3; D is ambiguous. The V gene's germline CDR1 is SGHTA and CDR2 FQGNSA. Trimming shortened V by 1 base and J by 2 bases, and 13 bases separated the two germline ends. The CDR3 loop spans 16 amino acids. The CDR3 is CASSLGSGPYTDTQYF. The CDR3 region has the DNA TGTGCCAGCAGCTTAGGATCAGGACCCTACACAGATACGCAGTATTTT.

This clonotype was counted ten times or more. This chain joins TRBV5-1 and TRBJ2-7; maybe TRBD1 (6 bases). This CDR3 is 15 amino acids long. Germline CDR1 reads SGHRS; CDR2 reads YFSETQ. Trimming took off 4 bases at V and 2 bases at J, with 16 bases between the two ends. Here the CDR3 DNA reads TGCGCCAGCAGCGGAGCCAGGGGTACCACCTACGAGCAGTACTTC. Amino acid sequence: CASSGARGTTYEQYF.

This clonotype was recorded many times. J is TRBJ1-2 and V is TRBV12-3 or TRBV12-4; TRBD1 agrees at 7 bases. The CDR3 runs 14 residues. V was pared by 3 bases and J by 8 bases, with 9 bases of the junction left unmatched. The CDR3 DNA sequence: TGTGCCAGCAGTTTCGCGACAGGGCCGCGGGGCTACACCTTC. Amino acid sequence: CASSFATGPRGYTF.

Ten or more counts support this clonotype. The rearrangement joins TRBV7-8 to TRBJ1-2; weak D call: TRBD1 (5 bases). Trimming stripped 3 bases from V and 8 bases from J, with 13 bases between. There are 13 residues in the CDR3. Germline CDR1 reads SGHVS; CDR2 reads FQNEAQ. As DNA, the CDR3 is TGTGCCAGCAGCTTTTCGGGGGAGGGGGGCTACACCTTC. Translated: CASSFSGEGGYTF.

In its sample, this clonotype was seen a few times. The chain couples TRBV29-1 to TRBJ2-5; 12 bases map to TRBD1. With 6 bases clipped from V and 5 bases from J, the junction kept 10 bases outside the gene matches. The germline V gene has CDR1 SQVTM and CDR2 ANQGSEA. The CDR3 spans 15 residues. The CDR3 DNA reads as TGCAGCGTCCCACCCGGGACAGGGGGCTGGGAGACCCAGTACTTC. Translating it yields CSVPPGTGGWETQYF.

A few counts support this clonotype. The chain uses TRBV20-1 and TRBJ1-2; a weak D match, TRBD1 (6 bases). This CDR3 has 12 residues. Germline V gene lookup returns CDR1 DFQATT and CDR2 SNEGSKA (reference sequence). Deletions cut 3 bases from V and 13 bases from J, with 18 bases between. The CDR3 reads CSARPGQRMITF. The CDR3 region has the DNA TGCAGTGCTAGGCCGGGACAACGAATGATCACCTTC.

A few counts support this clonotype. The V and J genes are TRBV3-1 and TRBJ1-1; D remains ambiguous. The V gene's germline CDR1 is LGHDT and CDR2 YNNKEL (reference sequence). Between the trimmed V and J ends, which lost 3 bases and 4 bases, there was a span of 6 bases. CDR3 length: 12 residues. The CDR3 sequence: CASSQGFTEAFF. The CDR3 coding sequence is TGTGCCAGCAGCCAGGGGTTCACTGAAGCTTTCTTT.

This clonotype was seen a few times. Here the CDR3 DNA reads TGTGCCAGCGGGTCCCAAGGGGAGACCCAGTACTTC. Translated: CASGSQGETQYF. The chain carries TRBV5-8 and TRBJ2-5; D gene uncertain. The CDR3 has 12 residues. Germline lookup yields CDR1 SGHTS and CDR2 YDEGEE. Trimming took off 7 bases at V and 5 bases at J, with 12 bases between the two ends.

This clonotype was detected many times. The chain combines TRBV12-3 or TRBV12-4 with TRBJ2-2; D call uncertain. The CDR3 has 15 residues. V lost 0 bases and J 0 bases, leaving 5 bases between the germline ends. CDR3 nucleotide sequence: TGTGCCAGCAGTTTAGCGGGTACGAACACCGGGGAGCTGTTTTTT. This sequence encodes CASSLAGTNTGELFF.

This clonotype was recorded many times. V and J are TRBV24-1 and TRBJ2-1; 9 bases map to TRBD2. CDR1 KGHDR and CDR2 SFDVKD come from the germline V gene. The CDR3 contains 15 residues. With V trimmed by 3 bases and J by 2 bases, 1 base remained unmatched. CDR3 sequence (DNA): TGTGCCACCAGTGATCTAGCGGGAACCTACAATGAGCAGTTCTTC. It translates to CATSDLAGTYNEQFF.

This clonotype was recorded at least ten times. One end of the junction fails to match germline, which may point to a read error. J is TRBJ2-3 and V is TRBV5-1, with 7 bases matching TRBD2. The CDR3 totals 16 residues. Per the germline V gene, CDR1 is SGHRS and CDR2 is YFSETQ. The CDR3: CASSLGGAGVADTQYF. For the CDR3, the DNA is TGTGCCAGCAGCCTGGGTGGGGCGGGAGTGGCAGATACGCAGTATTTT.

At least ten counts were recorded for this clonotype. The genes are TRBV18 and TRBJ2-7, with TRBD1 matching 7 bases. This CDR3 contains 12 residues. V gave up 6 bases and J gave up 5 bases; unmatched junction bases: 4. Germline-derived CDR1 and CDR2 are KGHSH and LQKENI. CDR3 nucleotides: TGTGCCAGCTCTTCACAGGGGCACGAGCAGTACTTC. Its protein is CASSSQGHEQYF. The variable domain in full, completed from reference TRBV18 and TRBJ2-7, reads NAGVMQNPRHLVRRRGQEARLRCSPMKGHSHVYWYRQLPEEGLKFMVYLQKENIIDESGMPKERFSAEFPKEGPSILRIQQVVRGDSAAYFCASSSQGHEQYFGPGTRLTVT.

Many counts were recorded for this clonotype. CDR3 bases: TGTGCCAGCAGCCAGGAAGCGGGAGCCTCTTTCAATGAGCAGTTCTTC. This codes for CASSQEAGASFNEQFF. The V and J genes are TRBV7-2 and TRBJ2-1, with TRBD2 identical over 8 bases. The CDR3 has 16 amino acids. CDR1 is SGHTA, CDR2 FQGNSA, per germline. Trimming removed 5 bases from V and 6 bases from J; junction bases left unmatched: 12.

The J gene is TRBJ2-2, the V gene TRBV9, with 13 positions matching TRBD2. Per germline, CDR1 SGDLS and CDR2 YYNGEE. The CDR3 spans 17 residues. V trimming: 2 bases; J trimming: 7 bases; junction bases outside the gene matches: 8. For the CDR3, the DNA is TGTGCCAGCAGCGTCCTCAATGGACTAGCGGGGGACGGGGAGCTGTTTTTT. It translates to CASSVLNGLAGDGELFF.

This clonotype was found many times. The V gene is TRBV5-1, the J gene TRBJ2-3; 8 bases line up with TRBD2. This CDR3 has 15 residues. Trimming cost V 4 bases and J 0 bases; bases outside gene matches: 4. Germline V lookup: CDR1 SGHRS, CDR2 YFSETQ. The CDR3 region has the DNA TGCGCCAGCAGCGTTAGCGGGACTAGCACAGATACGCAGTATTTT. This translates into CASSVSGTSTDTQYF.

V is TRBV29-1 and J is TRBJ2-1, with 10 bases lining up with TRBD2. The trim removed 6 bases at V and 9 bases at J, leaving 11 bases unmatched. The length of the CDR3 is 14 residues. In germline, CDR1 is SQVTM, CDR2 ANQGSEA. The CDR3 sequence is CSVRAGGPEGEQFF. For the CDR3, the DNA is TGCAGCGTCCGAGCGGGAGGGCCGGAGGGTGAGCAGTTCTTC.